A selection of T cell receptor beta chains follows, all from one sample in a study of cytomegalovirus exposure and HLA in healthy donors. This table comes from immunoSEQ multiplex PCR, and its TCRdb copy is limited to in-frame clones, with some not included. Of about 140,000 clones listed, approximately 84% are singletons. Sequencing was carried out using PBMCs. Receptors originate from a woman aged 40 to 55 in good health and CMV-seronegative. The CDR3 runs from the conserved cysteine through the conserved F or W. D genes are given only for firm matches. Clone size is stated in some rows and not others, as once, few, many or a class when expanded.

v_gene	d_gene	j_gene	abundance	CDR3nt	CDR3aa
TRBV7-9	TRBD2	TRBJ2-1	NA	TGTGCCAGCAGCTTAGGATGGGGCGGGAGGGCCTACAATGAGCAGTTCTTC	CASSLGWGGRAYNEQFF
TRBV15	TRBD2	TRBJ2-1	NA	TGTGCCACCAGCAGAGACAGCGGGAGTATTGAGCAGTTCTTC	CATSRDSGSIEQFF
TRBV6-5	NA	TRBJ2-7	NA	TGTGCCAGCAGTTACTCCTTGGACTTGGCGCTCTACGAGCAGTACTTC	CASSYSLDLALYEQYF
TRBV11-2	TRBD1	TRBJ2-1	NA	TGTGCCAGCAGCTTCCGACAGGGCTCCTACAATGAGCAGTTCTTC	CASSFRQGSYNEQFF
TRBV2	NA	TRBJ1-3	NA	TGTGCCAGCAGTGATGGGGTCTCTCGGGGAGGGGGCTCTGGAAACACCATATATTTT	CASSDGVSRGGGSGNTIYF
TRBV7-4	TRBD2	TRBJ2-4	NA	TGTGCCAGCAGCTACACTAGCGGGAGGCACTTC	CASSYTSGRHF
TRBV28	NA	TRBJ1-4	NA	TGTGCCAGCAGTTATCCAGGGGACGCTAATGAAAAACTGTTTTTT	CASSYPGDANEKLFF
TRBV5-4	NA	TRBJ1-6	NA	TGTGCCAGCAGTACAAGCCCGGGAGTCCAGGGTAATTCACCCCTCCACTTT	CASSTSPGVQGNSPLHF
TRBV5-6	TRBD1	TRBJ1-4	NA	TGTGCCAGCAGCTTCTTTTACTACAGGGGCGAAATTGGGGAAAAACTGTTTTTT	CASSFFYYRGEIGEKLFF
TRBV4-2	TRBD2	TRBJ2-3	NA	TGTGCCAGCAGCCAAGGTGGACTAGCGGGAGTTTTTGTGTCGGATACGCAGTATTTT	CASSQGGLAGVFVSDTQYF
TRBV5-1	NA	TRBJ2-7	NA	TGCGCCAGCAGCTTGAATACAGGGCGCTACGAGCAGTACTTC	CASSLNTGRYEQYF
TRBV7-8	TRBD1	TRBJ2-2	NA	TGTGCCAGCAGCCACGACAGGGATACCGGGGAGCTGTTTTTT	CASSHDRDTGELFF
TRBV27	TRBD2	TRBJ2-3	NA	TGTGCCAGCAGTCTAAGGAGGCTAGCGGGAGTTACAGATACGCAGTATTTT	CASSLRRLAGVTDTQYF
TRBV28	NA	TRBJ1-1	once	TGTGCCAGCGGAGGCGCGAACACTGAAGCTTTCTTT	CASGGANTEAFF
TRBV9	NA	TRBJ1-3	NA	TGTGCCAGCAGGTTTGGGGACACGCACTCTGGAAACACCATATATTTT	CASRFGDTHSGNTIYF
TRBV25-1	TRBD1	TRBJ2-7	once	TGTGCCAGCAAAGGGACAGCCAGCTCCTACGAGCAGTACTTC	CASKGTASSYEQYF
TRBV2	NA	TRBJ2-3	NA	TGTGCCAGCAGTGAAAGGTCGCAGCGAAGCACAGATACGCAGTATTTT	CASSERSQRSTDTQYF
TRBV2	TRBD1	TRBJ2-7	NA	TGTGCCAGCAGGGATAACAGGGGACATCCCTACGAGCAGTACTTC	CASRDNRGHPYEQYF
TRBV5-1	NA	TRBJ1-1	NA	TGCGCCAGCAGCACAGGCGGGAACACTGAAGCTTTCTTT	CASSTGGNTEAFF
TRBV4-1	NA	TRBJ2-7	NA	TGCGCCAGCAGCCAAGCCCTGGAGTGGGAGCAGTACTTC	CASSQALEWEQYF
TRBV30	NA	TRBJ1-5	NA	TGTGCCTGGAGTGTACGACAGGCGAGGCGTGATAGCAATCAGCCCCAGCATTTT	CAWSVRQARRDSNQPQHF
TRBV6-1	TRBD1	TRBJ2-7	NA	TGTGCCAGCAGTGAAGCGTCGACAGGGGCCTACGAGCAGTACTTC	CASSEASTGAYEQYF
TRBV21-1	NA	TRBJ2-7	few	TGTGCCAGCAGCAAATTCCTAGACTACGAGCAGTACTTC	CASSKFLDYEQYF
TRBV13	NA	TRBJ2-7	NA	TGTGCCAGCAGCTCCAGCGGTCTAACCTACGAGCAGTACTTC	CASSSSGLTYEQYF
TRBV6-6	TRBD2	TRBJ2-5	NA	TGTGCCAGCAGTCCAACTAGCGGGAGTTGGGGAGAGACCCAGTACTTC	CASSPTSGSWGETQYF